The source of this TCR beta chain is a study of shared clonotypes between healthy human individuals. Study summary: Donor composition was a couple of women and a few men, aged 18 to 49. Study-wide results and caveats: Naive subsets usually exceeded memory subsets in estimated richness.

Those who donated, Caucasian adults without exception, all lived in Nashville, Tennessee. Points on this clone: The antigen remains unidentified.

The CDR3 covers 13 residues. The V gene's germline CDR1 is LNHDA and CDR2 SQIVND (reference sequence). V lost 10 bases and J lost 4; bases outside the gene matches: 7. Some clones are missing from TCRdb's copy, which holds only in-frame ones; the method was immunoSEQ multiplex PCR. The sample carries 2 million to 2.5 million clones, 85% to 95% recorded once. The receptor comes from a man aged 18 to 29 in good health. Input material: naive CD4+ T cells sorted from blood. As for subset: CD45RA+ positively selected. This chain connects TRBV19 to TRBJ2-1, with 7 bases fitting TRBD2. This chain's CDR3 is CATAGAPYNEQFF. The DNA for the CDR3 is TGTGCCACCGCGGGAGCCCCTTACAATGAGCAGTTCTTC.